This TCR beta chain was recorded in a study of radiation and T cells in renal cell carcinoma. Study-level background: Nephrectomy followed 15 Gy stereotactic body radiation by 4 weeks.

Study-level points and caveats: In blood, top tumor clones expanded by 2 weeks, shrinking by 4.

About this clone: Its antigen remains unknown.

V trimming: 2 bases; J trimming: 5 bases; junction bases outside the gene matches: 0. CDR3 length: 14 amino acids. CDR1 is SGHVS, CDR2 FNYEAQ, per germline. Assay: immunoSEQ multiplex PCR; the TCRdb copy retains only in-frame clones and omits some. The sample gives 100,000 to 150,000 clones, over 75% of which show up once; roughly 5% is in the top ten. This sample's time point: blood 2 weeks post-SBRT. The treatment was: 15 Gy SBRT to primary tumor, nephrectomy 4 weeks later. The patient's renal cell carcinoma had clear cell pathology. The TCR sequence derives from a man in his fifties or sixties with renal cell carcinoma. This chain uses TRBV7-6 with TRBJ2-2, with 9 bases lining up with TRBD2. This sample comprised blood, obtained from a patient whose treatment included radiotherapy and nephrectomy. The CDR3 is CASSLLAGTGELFF. For the CDR3, the DNA is TGTGCCAGCAGCTTACTAGCGGGGACCGGGGAGCTGTTTTTT.